These 2 T cell receptor beta chains came from one sample sequenced in a study of tumor-infiltrating lymphocytes in primary liver carcinoma. TCR beta cDNA was made from 400 to 500 ng total RNA with a constant-region primer. Three nested multiplex PCR rounds, a slightly modified ARM-PCR method, built the TCR beta libraries. PCR rounds one and two used TRBV1-TRBV30 forward primers with a C-beta reverse primer for 10 cycles each. Each CDR3 protein is one row after TCRdb ran MiXCR on the multiplex PCR reads. In the table there are 40,000 to 55,000 distinct CDR3 sequences, 65% to 80% of which are singletons. Both RNA and DNA were isolated together from around 20-30 mg of bulk tissue that had not been sorted. Source material: liver tumor tissue from sampling region 5. Subset denoted: tumor region T5, tumor centre. The receptors come from a man aged 40-50 years with primary liver carcinoma and hepatitis B virus infection.

V usage is TRBV4-1 and J usage is TRBJ2-7, with 7 bases matching TRBD2. Trimming removed 5 bases from V and 1 base from J; junction bases left unmatched: 8. CDR1 and CDR2 from the germline V gene are MGHRA and YSYEKL. The CDR3 totals 15 residues. CDR3 sequence (DNA): TGCGCCAGCAGCTCTCGGGGAGGGGTTTCCTACGAGCAGTACTTC. Protein product: CASSSRGGVSYEQYF.

The chain has TRBV6-5 and TRBJ2-1; 8 bases fit TRBD2. The CDR3 extends over 16 amino acids. V shed 4 bases and J 14 bases; nucleotides not matched to a gene: 19. Germline V gene sequence: CDR1 MNHEY, CDR2 SVGAGI. The CDR3 reads CASSFSTGGQGNVKFF. DNA of the CDR3: TGTGCCAGCAGTTTCTCGACGGGAGGGCAGGGAAATGTGAAGTTCTTC.